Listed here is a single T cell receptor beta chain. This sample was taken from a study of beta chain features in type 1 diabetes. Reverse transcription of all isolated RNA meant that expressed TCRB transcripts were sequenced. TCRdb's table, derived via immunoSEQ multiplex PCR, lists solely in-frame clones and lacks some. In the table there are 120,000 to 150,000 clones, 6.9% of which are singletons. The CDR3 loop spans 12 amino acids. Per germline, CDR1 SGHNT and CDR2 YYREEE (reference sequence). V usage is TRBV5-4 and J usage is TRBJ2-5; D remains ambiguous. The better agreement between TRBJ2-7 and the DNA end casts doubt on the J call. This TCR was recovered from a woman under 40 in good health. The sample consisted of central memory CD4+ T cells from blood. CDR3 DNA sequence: TGTGCCAGCAGCCTTACCTCCTACGAGCAGTACTTC. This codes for CASSLTSYEQYF.